This T cell receptor beta chain was documented in a study of T cells in Graves' hyperthyroidism and ophthalmopathy. The TCR beta CDR3 regions underwent amplification using RNA transcripts as the source. With the HTBI primer set, the TCR CDR3 went through a first round of RT-PCR. TCRdb reprocessed the multiplex PCR reads via MiXCR and lists one record per CDR3 protein. The table includes more than 500,000 distinct CDR3 sequences, 14% to 15% detected once. The study included ophthalmopathy patients with Clinical Activity Score at least 3, NOSPECS grade at least 4 and duration under 3 months. Germline CDR1 reads SNHLY; CDR2 reads FYNNEI. The V end was cut by 2 bases, the J end by 4 bases, with 17 bases between. The CDR3 runs to 16 residues. This clonotype was recorded many times. Antigen: not known. Study-level findings and limits: In blood, most of the thyroid clonotypes expanded above 0.001 were also present. Ophthalmopathy prediction by the model preceded onset by a median approximately 6.9 months.

This rearrangement joins TRBV2 to TRBJ1-2; D may be TRBD1 (5 bases). The source of this sequence is a woman in her thirties or forties with Graves' ophthalmopathy. Sequencing was carried out using blood. DNA for the CDR3: TGTGCCAGCAGTGAATTCGAGGACACAGGTCGCTATGGCTACACCTTC. Amino acids: CASSEFEDTGRYGYTF.